The entry that follows covers one T cell receptor beta chain sequence. The antigen is undetermined. Indicated time point: sample taken at primary tumor resection. Whole RNA, which was extracted from tumor, nontumor lung tissue or frozen PBMC, was sequenced without any cell sorting. These data originate in a study of spatial heterogeneity in lung cancer. TCRdb independently ran MiXCR on the 5' RACE reads; one entry per CDR3 protein. This sample has 6,000 to 8,500 distinct CDR3 sequences, with roughly 8.6% found just once. Trimming cost V 6 bases and J 0 bases, with 17 bases left between them. This CDR3 has 15 amino acids. CDR1 is DFQATT and CDR2 is SNEGSKA in the germline V gene (reference sequence). Study observations and caveats: At tumor resection, ubiquitous expanded TCRs were detected in blood more often than later.

Specimen: PBMCs, collected at surgery. V and J are TRBV20-1 and TRBJ2-5; no definite D call. The sequence derives from a male donor with early-stage non-small cell lung cancer. The CDR3 here is CSATELADDQETQYF. CDR3 in DNA: TGCAGTGCCACCGAATTGGCAGACGACCAAGAGACCCAGTACTTC.